This TCR beta chain was obtained from a study of cytomegalovirus exposure and HLA in healthy donors. Regarding this clone: As yet, its antigen is unknown.

PCR amplification relied on 60 Vbeta primers (plus 13 Jbeta primers). Profiling relied on immunoSEQ multiplex PCR, and the TCRdb table lists in-frame clones only, not all of them. In the table there are 200,000 or so clones, approximately 80% of which are singletons. The study's findings and limits: Sequencing likely caused a cluster of highly shared sequence variants.

With 8 bases clipped from V and 7 bases from J, the junction kept 5 bases outside the gene matches. The CDR3 has 11 residues. Germline CDR1 is DFQATT and CDR2 is SNEGSKA (reference sequence). Sequencing was performed on PBMCs. The V call is TRBV20-1, the J call TRBJ2-3; 8 nucleotides agree with TRBD1. The sequence derives from a woman younger than 30 in good health and CMV-seropositive. CDR3: CSTQGAYTQYF. DNA of the CDR3: TGCAGTACCCAGGGGGCGTATACGCAGTATTTT.